This T cell receptor (beta chain) is from a study of blood T cells in healthy people across ages. Findings and limits, study-wide: Naive T cell percentage showed a strong correlation with the diversity of TCR beta.

As for this clonotype: Its antigen is not known. Mismatch with germline at one junction end may stem from a read error.

Primers used in a second PCR of roughly 6 to 11 cycles were a sample-barcoded 5' primer and a J-beta primer mix. TCRdb reprocessed the 5' RACE reads via MiXCR and lists one record per CDR3 protein. The sample includes 710,000 or so distinct CDR3 sequences, about 20% of them seen just once. The germline gives CDR1 SEHNR, CDR2 FQNEAQ (reference sequence). CDR3 length equals 12 residues. Sample: blood. The chain combines TRBV7-9 with TRBJ2-1; D may match TRBD1 or TRBD2 (5 bases each). The clonotype originates from a man aged 65 to 85 in good health. The CDR3 sequence is CVSSWDGDEQFF. DNA of the CDR3: TGTGTCAGCAGCTGGGACGGCGATGAGCAGTTCTTC. Drawing the rest from reference TRBV7-9 and TRBJ2-1, the complete variable domain is DTGVSQNPRHKITKRGQNVTFRCDPISEHNRLYWYRQTLGQGPEFLTYFQNEAQLEKSRLLSDRFSAERPKGSFSTLEIQRTEQGDSAMYLCVSSWDGDEQFFGPGTRLTVL.